The 25 T cell receptor beta chains reported below all come from one sample, sequenced in a study of vaccination effects on CD4 cells after COVID-19. Expansion of antigen-specific CD4+ T cells with viral peptide pools was carried out by the ViraFEST assay before sequencing. Having been cultured for approximately ten days, the cells underwent CD4+ T cell isolation. Vaccinees lacked prior SARS-CoV-2 infection and tested negative for nucleocapsid antibodies. TCRdb's table, derived via immunoSEQ multiplex PCR, lists solely in-frame clones and lacks some. The sample holds roughly 63,000 clones; under 90% are singletons and the top ten take more than 9%. These TCRs are of unknown antigen specificity. The sample was CD4+ T cells from PBMCs cultured with SARS-CoV-2 spike peptides, taken before COVID-19 vaccination. All receptors come from a human donor who received a COVID-19 vaccine.

The chain uses TRBV18 and TRBJ2-7; 8 bases are shared with TRBD1. This CDR3 contains 15 residues. The junction had 8 bases not matched to a gene; V was cut back by 4 bases and J by 3 bases. CDR1 and CDR2 (germline): KGHSH, LQKENI. CDR3 nucleotides: TGTGCCAGCTCACAAAACAGGGGGGTTCTCTACGAGCAGTACGTC. Protein sequence: CASSQNRGVLYEQYV.

The V and J genes are TRBV27 and TRBJ1-2, with D hard to call. CDR3 length: 16 amino acids. Germline V gene sequence: CDR1 MNHEY, CDR2 SMNVEV (reference sequence). The V and J ends lost 4 bases and 3 bases respectively, with 18 bases between them. The CDR3: CASSSRIPTGHYGYTF. The CDR3 DNA sequence: TGTGCCAGCAGTTCAAGAATCCCCACGGGCCACTATGGCTACACCTTC.

V and J are TRBV19 and TRBJ1-5, with 7 bases aligning to TRBD1. V shed 2 bases, J shed 3 bases, and the junction held 4 bases outside the gene matches. The CDR3 has 15 amino acids. The germline V gene has CDR1 LNHDA and CDR2 SQIVND (reference sequence). The CDR3 nucleotides read TGTGCCAGTAGTATAATGGGACAGAACAATCAGCCCCAGCATTTT. Translation gives CASSIMGQNNQPQHF.

V usage is TRBV6-6 and J usage is TRBJ2-5; 10 nucleotides agree with TRBD1. The germline V gene encodes CDR1 MNHNY and CDR2 SVGAGI (reference sequence). J was trimmed by 5 bases and V by 7 bases; bases with no gene match: 10. The CDR3 length is 15 residues. The CDR3 here is CASTYPTGGVETQYF. The CDR3 DNA reads as TGTGCCAGCACGTATCCGACAGGGGGCGTGGAGACCCAGTACTTC.

The chain links TRBV12-3 or TRBV12-4 to TRBJ1-3; D call uncertain. The CDR3 is 12 amino acids. Trimming took 3 bases from V and 6 from J, leaving 6 bases between them. As DNA, the CDR3 is TGTGCCAGCAGTTTGGACCAAAACACCATATATTTT. As protein: CASSLDQNTIYF.

This clone showed up just a few times. The gene calls are TRBV10-1 and TRBJ1-4, with D possibly TRBD1 on 6 matching bases. V dropped 8 bases and J dropped 4 bases, with 14 bases sitting between them. The CDR3 is made up of 14 amino acids. Germline CDR1 WNHNN, CDR2 SYGVQD (reference sequence). The CDR3 sequence is CASSRGQLNEKLFF. Here the CDR3 DNA reads TGCGCCAGCTCTCGAGGACAGCTTAATGAAAAACTGTTTTTT.

The sample holds a few counts of this clone. The V gene is TRBV6-2 or TRBV6-3, the J gene TRBJ1-5; TRBD1 agrees at 7 bases. Germline V gives CDR1 MNHEY, CDR2 SVGEGT. J was trimmed by 1 base and V by 6 bases; bases with no gene match: 18. CDR3 length equals 19 residues. The CDR3 loop is CASSLDLFTGEVSNQPQHF. The CDR3 bases are TGTGCCAGCAGCCTAGACCTTTTCACAGGGGAGGTAAGCAATCAGCCCCAGCATTTT.

This clone was seen only a few times. The chain employs TRBV7-2 and TRBJ1-5, with TRBD1 as a possible D gene (5 bases). This CDR3 has 14 residues. V lost 3 bases to trimming and J lost 2 bases, with 8 bases between them. Looked up from germline, CDR1 is SGHTA and CDR2 is FQGNSA. The CDR3 is CASSLRDGNQPQHF. The CDR3, as DNA: TGTGCCAGCAGCTTGCGGGACGGCAATCAGCCCCAGCATTTT.

This sequence joins TRBV24-1 and TRBJ1-5; D may be TRBD1 (6 bases). The V gene's germline CDR1 is KGHDR and CDR2 SFDVKD. The CDR3 loop spans 14 amino acids. V was shortened by 3 bases and J by 7 bases, with 12 bases between the two germline ends. This CDR3 is CATSDPTGYQPQHF. CDR3 bases: TGTGCCACCAGTGATCCCACAGGGTACCAGCCCCAGCATTTT.

This clone was seen a handful of times. J is TRBJ2-7 and V is TRBV2, with D possibly being TRBD2 (6 bases). V was pared by 7 bases and J by 3 bases, with 13 bases between. CDR3 length: 13 residues. Germline V gene sequence: CDR1 SNHLY, CDR2 FYNNEI. Here the CDR3 reads CASKRDSNYEQYV. For the CDR3, the DNA is TGTGCCAGCAAGAGGGACTCAAACTACGAGCAGTACGTC.

The V and J genes are TRBV6-5 and TRBJ2-1; 8 nucleotides match TRBD1. CDR1 is MNHEY, CDR2 SVGAGI, per germline. The CDR3 sequence is 15 residues long. J gave up 9 bases and V 8 bases, and 15 bases lay outside the gene matches. The CDR3 nucleotides read TGTGCCAGCGGATTTCGACAGGGGACCGGCGGTGAGCAGTTCTTC. This codes for CASGFRQGTGGEQFF.

V and J are TRBV7-8 and TRBJ1-4; D uncertain. CDR1 and CDR2 from the germline V gene are SGHVS and FQNEAQ. Deletions cut 5 bases from V and 10 bases from J, with 14 bases between. The CDR3 extends over 13 amino acids. The CDR3 bases are TGTGCCAGCAGCCCGACGGGGTTTTCAAAACTGTTTTTT. This sequence encodes CASSPTGFSKLFF.

The rearrangement links TRBV29-1 to TRBJ2-1; TRBD1 agrees at 10 bases. Germline CDR1 and CDR2: SQVTM and ANQGSEA. The CDR3 consists of 14 residues. Trimming at V came to 6 bases and at J to 2 bases, leaving 4 bases not matched to a gene. The CDR3 bases are TGCAGCGTGAAGGGACAGGGGACCTACAATGAGCAGTTCTTC. Translation: CSVKGQGTYNEQFF.

The chain links TRBV3-1 (or the pseudogene TRBV3-2) to TRBJ1-4; 10 nucleotides match TRBD1. Losses at the gene ends were 0 bases for V and 2 bases for J; bases not matched to a gene: 12. The CDR3 loop spans 20 amino acids. Germline V gene data show CDR1 as LGHDT and CDR2 as YNNKEL (reference sequence). CDR3 in DNA: TGTGCCAGCAGCCAAGATATTCGACAGGGGGCGATTTTTACTAATGAAAAACTGTTTTTT. Protein: CASSQDIRQGAIFTNEKLFF.

This clone was seen just once. The junction and the germline gene differ at one end; a read error may be behind it. The chain is built from TRBV7-3 and TRBJ1-1, with D unresolved. The CDR3 covers 13 residues. Germline V gene lookup returns CDR1 SGHTA and CDR2 FQGTGA. CDR3 sequence: CASSVTWNTEAFF. The DNA of the CDR3 is TGTGCCAGCAGCGTAACATGGAACACTGAAGCTTTCTTT. The entire variable domain, with the rest obtained from reference TRBV7-3 and TRBJ1-1, is as follows: GAGVSQTPSNKVTEKGKYVELRCDPISGHTALYWYRQSLGQGPEFLIYFQGTGAADDSGLPNDRFFAVRPEGSVSTLKIQRTERGDSAVYLCASSVTWNTEAFFGQGTRLTVV.

The chain recombines TRBV7-3 with TRBJ2-2, with 16 bases lining up with TRBD2. Unmatched junction bases numbered 2, after V lost 4 bases and J lost 6 bases. The CDR3 length is 16 residues. Germline CDR1 and CDR2: SGHTA and FQGTGA. This CDR3 reads CASSSGLAGGPGELFF. The DNA for the CDR3 is TGTGCCAGCAGCTCGGGACTAGCGGGGGGGCCCGGGGAGCTGTTTTTT.

The chain uses TRBV9 and TRBJ2-3; a possible D gene is TRBD2 (7 bases). The germline V gene encodes CDR1 SGDLS and CDR2 YYNGEE. V was trimmed by 3 bases and J by 4 bases, leaving 12 bases between them. CDR3 size: 14 residues. Here the CDR3 DNA reads TGTGCCAGCAGCGAGGGGGGGGCGGCAGATACGCAGTATTTT. The encoded protein is CASSEGGAADTQYF.

This chain uses TRBV30 with TRBJ1-2; perhaps TRBD1 as D (6 bases). The germline V gene has CDR1 GTSNPN and CDR2 SVGIG (reference sequence). The CDR3 is 13 residues long. The germline V and J ends were trimmed by 5 bases and 4 bases, with 14 bases remaining between them. CDR3 DNA: TGTGCCTGGGATCGACAGGTTCGCTATGGCTACACCTTC. Its protein is CAWDRQVRYGYTF.

The chain employs TRBV3-1 (or the pseudogene TRBV3-2) and TRBJ1-3; a weak D match, TRBD1 (6 bases). CDR1 is LGHDT, CDR2 YNNKEL, per germline (reference sequence). This CDR3 is built from 15 residues. Trimming left V 2 bases short and J 1 base short, with 9 bases between. Here the CDR3 reads CASSQRTGSGNTIYF. In nucleotides, the CDR3 is TGTGCCAGCAGCCAAAGAACAGGGTCTGGAAACACCATATATTTT.

In its sample, this clone was seen a few times. The chain carries TRBV6-5 and TRBJ2-7; D uncertain. Germline-derived CDR1 and CDR2 are MNHEY and SVGAGI. The length of the CDR3 is 12 residues. Trimming pared 5 bases from V and 1 base from J, leaving 6 bases between. CDR3 protein: CASSRQSYEQYV. CDR3 nucleotides: TGTGCCAGCAGTCGGCAGTCCTACGAGCAGTACGTC.

V usage is TRBV4-1 and J usage is TRBJ1-2; the match to TRBD1 covers 10 bases. The CDR3 sequence is 16 residues long. In germline, CDR1 is MGHRA, CDR2 YSYEKL. The V segment lost 3 bases and the J segment 3 bases; nucleotides outside the gene matches: 7. This chain's CDR3 is CASSQRQGAEDYGYTF. The CDR3 DNA is TGCGCCAGCAGCCAGAGACAGGGGGCTGAGGACTATGGCTACACCTTC.

V and J are TRBV6-5 and TRBJ1-4; D may be TRBD1 (5 bases). Germline loops: CDR1 MNHEY, CDR2 SVGAGI. V dropped 8 bases and J dropped 11 bases, with 24 bases sitting between them. This CDR3 spans 15 amino acids. CDR3 coding DNA: TGTGCCAGCCAAAGCAAGGGGCGGTCGAATCCGAAACTGTTTTTT. Its protein product is CASQSKGRSNPKLFF.

This sequence joins TRBV5-8 and TRBJ1-4; TRBD1 might be the D (5 bases). V was cut by 7 bases and J by 7 bases, with 23 bases left in between. The CDR3 spans 16 residues. Germline V gene lookup returns CDR1 SGHTS and CDR2 YDEGEE. The CDR3 DNA reads TGTGCCAGCGGGAGGATTTCCGGGGCGGCAGGTGAAAAACTGTTTTTT. It yields the protein CASGRISGAAGEKLFF.

This clone has more than one count but fewer than ten. This chain joins TRBV7-9 and TRBJ1-1; D unclear. In germline, CDR1 is SEHNR, CDR2 FQNEAQ (reference sequence). Trimming pared 4 bases from V and 7 bases from J, leaving 10 bases between. The CDR3 contains 12 residues. The CDR3 region has the DNA TGTGCCAGCAGCTCAGGACTCCTTGAAGCTTTCTTT. Its protein is CASSSGLLEAFF.

This clone was counted between two and nine times. The chain joins TRBV10-3 to TRBJ1-2; 7 bases match TRBD1. CDR1 is ENHRY, CDR2 SYGVKD, per germline. The trim removed 7 bases at V and 4 bases at J, leaving 3 bases unmatched. This CDR3 contains 12 residues. CDR3 amino acids: CAITPGGYGYTF. Written as DNA, the CDR3 is TGTGCCATCACTCCAGGGGGCTATGGCTACACCTTC.